The clone carrying this T cell receptor beta chain has just one count. What it binds is not known. Amplification used 60 Vbeta primers and 13 Jbeta primers. Profiled with immunoSEQ multiplex PCR; TCRdb holds only in-frame clones, not every one. The sample lists approximately 150,000 clones; 70% to 80% were seen once. This record comes from a study of cytomegalovirus exposure and HLA in healthy donors. Points from the study as a whole: The classifier, whose performance was assessed in both the original and validation cohorts, reportedly diagnosed cytomegalovirus status with high specificity and sensitivity. Sequencing depth across donors, presence/absence analyses assumed, was roughly uniform. Clonal expansion, a later analysis showed, was greater in HLA-associated TCR beta chains than in equally common others.

This CDR3 has 13 residues. Trimming removed 5 bases at V and 2 bases at J, with 9 bases between. From germline, CDR1 is SNHLY and CDR2 FYNNEI. The clonotype originates from a woman aged 35 to 49 in good health and CMV-seronegative. Material for sequencing was PBMCs. J is TRBJ1-2 and V is TRBV2, with a tentative D call TRBD1 (5 bases). This CDR3 is CASSRRGNYGYTF. The CDR3 region has the DNA TGTGCCAGCAGTCGAAGGGGAAACTATGGCTACACCTTC.